The entry below describes one T cell receptor (beta chain). Its antigen is as yet unknown. These data are taken from a study of cytomegalovirus exposure and HLA in healthy donors. Whole-study findings and limits: The dataset shows that most TCR sequences were rare, while some public TCRs occurred in many donors. Available immune exposure information was restricted to CMV serostatus only. Per published reports, the classifier diagnosed cytomegalovirus status with high specificity and sensitivity. Among the sequence variants, a highly shared cluster was likely an artifact of sequencing.

The CDR3 has 17 residues. Between the trimmed V and J ends, which lost 5 bases and 2 bases, there was a span of 19 bases. CDR1 is SGHAT, CDR2 FQNNGV, per germline. Vbeta (60) and Jbeta (13) primers were used in the PCR. Produced via immunoSEQ multiplex PCR; TCRdb's table is partial and in-frame only. The repertoire includes 90,000 to 140,000 clones, approximately 80% of them detected once, and roughly 6% sits in the top ten. The chain recombines TRBV11-2 with TRBJ1-3, with D possibly matching TRBD1 (6 bases). What was sequenced was PBMCs. This receptor was obtained from a male donor in good health and CMV-seronegative. The CDR3 sequence is CASSPQGAGVAGNTIYF. Here the CDR3 DNA reads TGTGCCAGCAGCCCGCAAGGTGCAGGGGTTGCTGGAAACACCATATATTTT.